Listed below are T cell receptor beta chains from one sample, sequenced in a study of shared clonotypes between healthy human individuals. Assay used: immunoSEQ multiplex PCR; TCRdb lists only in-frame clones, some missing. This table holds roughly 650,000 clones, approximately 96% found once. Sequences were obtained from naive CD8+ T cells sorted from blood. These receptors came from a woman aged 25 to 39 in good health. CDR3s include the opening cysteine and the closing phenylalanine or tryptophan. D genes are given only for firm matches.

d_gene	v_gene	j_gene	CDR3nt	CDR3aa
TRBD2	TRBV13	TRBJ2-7	TGTGCCAGCAGCCACGGGACTAGCGGGATTATCTCCTACGAGCAGTACTTC	CASSHGTSGIISYEQYF
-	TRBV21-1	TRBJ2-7	TGTGCCACGCCCGACGGCTCCGACGATCTATTC	CATPDGSDDLF
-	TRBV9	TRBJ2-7	TGTGCCAGCAGCCCCCGGCTGGGCGGCTCCTACGAGCAGTACTTC	CASSPRLGGSYEQYF
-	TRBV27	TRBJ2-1	TGTGCCAGCAGTTTTACGGGTTTGAGGGTTACTGACAATGAGCAGTTCTTC	CASSFTGLRVTDNEQFF
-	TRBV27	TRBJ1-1	TGTGCCAGCAGTGACTCAGTCTTGCTGAACACTGAAGCTTTCTTT	CASSDSVLLNTEAFF
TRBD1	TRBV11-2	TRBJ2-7	TGTGCCAGCAGCTACGGGACAGGGACCTACGAGCAGTACTTC	CASSYGTGTYEQYF
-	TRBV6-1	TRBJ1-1	TGTGCCAGCTTGGGAATGAACACTGAAGCTTTCTTT	CASLGMNTEAFF
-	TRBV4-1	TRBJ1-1	TGCGCCAGCAGCCACCGAAGGACGGGAGATGAAGCTTTCTTT	CASSHRRTGDEAFF
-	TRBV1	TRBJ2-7	TGCACCAGCGGGGTTTCCGAGCAGTACTTC	CTSGVSEQYF
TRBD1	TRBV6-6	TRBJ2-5	TGTGCCAGCAGTATCACAGGGGTACGAGAGACCCAGTACTTC	CASSITGVRETQYF
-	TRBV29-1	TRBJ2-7	TGCAGCGTTGAAGATTCGAGGAAGGAGCAGTACTTC	CSVEDSRKEQYF
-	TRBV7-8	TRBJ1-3	TGTGCCAGCAGCTCCTTCCTCTCTGGAAACACCATATATTTT	CASSSFLSGNTIYF
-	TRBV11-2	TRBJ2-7	TGTGCCAGCAGCCAGAGCTACGAGCAGTACTTC	CASSQSYEQYF
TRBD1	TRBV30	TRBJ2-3	TGTGCCTGGGCCACAGGGGCCGGCACAGATACGCAGTATTTT	CAWATGAGTDTQYF